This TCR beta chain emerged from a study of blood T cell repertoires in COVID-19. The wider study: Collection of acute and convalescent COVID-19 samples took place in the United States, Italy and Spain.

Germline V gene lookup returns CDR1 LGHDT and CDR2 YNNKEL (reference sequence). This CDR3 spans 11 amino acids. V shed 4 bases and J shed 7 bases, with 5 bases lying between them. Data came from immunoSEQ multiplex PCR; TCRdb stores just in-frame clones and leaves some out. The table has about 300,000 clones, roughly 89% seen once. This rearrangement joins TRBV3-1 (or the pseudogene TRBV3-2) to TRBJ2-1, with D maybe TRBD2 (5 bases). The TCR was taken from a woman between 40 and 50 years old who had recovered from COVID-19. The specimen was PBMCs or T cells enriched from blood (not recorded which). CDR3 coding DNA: TGTGCCAGCAGCCGAGGGAATGAGCAGTTCTTC. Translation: CASSRGNEQFF.